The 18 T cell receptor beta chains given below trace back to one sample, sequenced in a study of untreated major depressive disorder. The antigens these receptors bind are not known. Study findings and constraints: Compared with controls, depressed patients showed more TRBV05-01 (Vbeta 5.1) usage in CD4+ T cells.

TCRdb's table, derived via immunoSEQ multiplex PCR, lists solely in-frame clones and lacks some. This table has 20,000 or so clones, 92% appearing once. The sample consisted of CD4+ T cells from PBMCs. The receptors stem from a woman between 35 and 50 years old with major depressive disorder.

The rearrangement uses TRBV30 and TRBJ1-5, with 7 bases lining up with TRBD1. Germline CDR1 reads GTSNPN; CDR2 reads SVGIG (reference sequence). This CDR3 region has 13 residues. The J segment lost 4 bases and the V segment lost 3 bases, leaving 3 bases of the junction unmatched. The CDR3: CAWSRQGNQPQHF. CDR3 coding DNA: TGTGCCTGGAGCAGACAGGGTAATCAGCCCCAGCATTTT. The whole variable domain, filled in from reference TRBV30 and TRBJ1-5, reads SQTIHQWPATLVQPVGSPLSLECTVEGTSNPNLYWYRQAAGRGLQLLFYSVGIGQISSEVPQNLSASRPQDRQFILSSKKLLLSDSGFYLCAWSRQGNQPQHFGDGTRLSIL.

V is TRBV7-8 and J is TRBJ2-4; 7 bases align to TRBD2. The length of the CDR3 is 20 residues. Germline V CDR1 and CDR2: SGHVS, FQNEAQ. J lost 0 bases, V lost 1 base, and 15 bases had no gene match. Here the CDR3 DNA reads TGTGCCAGCAGCTTAGGGGACGGGGAGGGCCGCTCCCTAGCCAAAAACATTCAGTACTTC. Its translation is CASSLGDGEGRSLAKNIQYF.

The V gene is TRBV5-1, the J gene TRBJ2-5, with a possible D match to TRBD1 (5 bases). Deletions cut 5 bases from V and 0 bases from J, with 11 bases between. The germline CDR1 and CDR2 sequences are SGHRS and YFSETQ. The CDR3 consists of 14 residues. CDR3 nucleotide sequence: TGCGCCAGCAGTTCCTCAGGGCACCAAGAGACCCAGTACTTC. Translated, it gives CASSSSGHQETQYF.

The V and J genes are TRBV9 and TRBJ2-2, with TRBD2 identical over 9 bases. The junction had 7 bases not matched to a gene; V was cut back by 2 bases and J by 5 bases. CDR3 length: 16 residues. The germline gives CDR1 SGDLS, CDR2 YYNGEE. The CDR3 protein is CASSVAQLAGTGELFF. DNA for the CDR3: TGTGCCAGCAGCGTTGCCCAACTAGCGGGTACCGGGGAGCTGTTTTTT.

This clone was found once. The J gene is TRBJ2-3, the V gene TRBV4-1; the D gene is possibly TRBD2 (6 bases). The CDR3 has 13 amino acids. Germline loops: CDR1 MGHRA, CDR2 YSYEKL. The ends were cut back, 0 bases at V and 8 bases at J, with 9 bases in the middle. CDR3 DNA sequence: TGCGCCAGCAGCCAAGAGGAGGGCTTTACGCAGTATTTT. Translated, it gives CASSQEEGFTQYF.

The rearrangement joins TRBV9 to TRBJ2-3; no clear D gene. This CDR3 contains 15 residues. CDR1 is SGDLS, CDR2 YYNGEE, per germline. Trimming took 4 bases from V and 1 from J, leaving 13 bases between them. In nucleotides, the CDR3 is TGTGCCAGCAGCCCCTCCTGGCAGGGCACAGATACGCAGTATTTT. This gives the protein CASSPSWQGTDTQYF.

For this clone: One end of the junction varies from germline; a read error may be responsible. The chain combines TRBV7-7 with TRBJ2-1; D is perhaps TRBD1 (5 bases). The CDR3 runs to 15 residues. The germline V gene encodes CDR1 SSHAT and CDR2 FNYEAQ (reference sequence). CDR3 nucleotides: TGTGCTAGCAGCTTAGCCATAAGCAGGGACAATGAGCAGTTCTTC. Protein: CASSLAISRDNEQFF. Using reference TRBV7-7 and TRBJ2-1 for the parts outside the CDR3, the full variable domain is GAGVSQSPRYKVTKRGQDVTLRCDPISSHATLYWYQQALGQGPEFLTYFNYEAQPDKSGLPSDRFSAERPEGSISTLTIQRTEQRDSAMYRCASSLAISRDNEQFFGPGTRLTVL.

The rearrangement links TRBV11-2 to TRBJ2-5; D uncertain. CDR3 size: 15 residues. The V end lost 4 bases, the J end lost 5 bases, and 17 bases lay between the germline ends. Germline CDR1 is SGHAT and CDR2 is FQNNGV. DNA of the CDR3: TGTGCCAGCAGCTCAAGTCCTACAAACCGGGAGACCCAGTACTTC. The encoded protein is CASSSSPTNRETQYF.

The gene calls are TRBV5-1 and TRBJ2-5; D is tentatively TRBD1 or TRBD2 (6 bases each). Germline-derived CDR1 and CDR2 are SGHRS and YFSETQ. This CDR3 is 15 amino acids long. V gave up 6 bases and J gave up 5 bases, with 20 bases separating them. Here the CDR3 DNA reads TGCGCCAGCACCCCCGGAGGGGGTGGTGGGGAGACCCAGTACTTC. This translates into CASTPGGGGGETQYF.

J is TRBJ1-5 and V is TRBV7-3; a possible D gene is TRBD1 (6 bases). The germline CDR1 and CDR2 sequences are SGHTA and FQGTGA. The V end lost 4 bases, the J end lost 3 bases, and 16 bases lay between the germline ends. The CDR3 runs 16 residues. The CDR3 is CASSSPPGGHNQPQHF. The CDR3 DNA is TGTGCCAGCAGCTCACCGCCCGGGGGGCACAATCAGCCCCAGCATTTT.

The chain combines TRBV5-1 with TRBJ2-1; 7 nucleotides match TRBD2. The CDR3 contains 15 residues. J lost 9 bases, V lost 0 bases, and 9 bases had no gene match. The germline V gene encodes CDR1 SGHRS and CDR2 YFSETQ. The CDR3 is CASSLVSSWGGEQFF. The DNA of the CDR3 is TGCGCCAGCAGCTTGGTGTCTAGCTGGGGGGGTGAGCAGTTCTTC.

The CDR3 protein is CASSEGGSIYGYTF. The CDR3 nucleotides are TGTGCCAGCAGTGAAGGAGGCAGCATCTATGGCTACACCTTC. The chain links TRBV25-1 to TRBJ1-2; D is undetermined. Per germline, CDR1 MGHDK and CDR2 SYGVNS. This CDR3 is built from 14 residues. V was cut by 2 bases and J by 4 bases, with 11 bases left in between.

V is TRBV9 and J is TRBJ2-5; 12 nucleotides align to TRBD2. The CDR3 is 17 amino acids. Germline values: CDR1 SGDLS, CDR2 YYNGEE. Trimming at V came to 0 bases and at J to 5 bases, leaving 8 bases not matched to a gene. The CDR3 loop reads CASSVGASGGALETQYF. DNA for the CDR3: TGTGCCAGCAGCGTAGGAGCTAGCGGGGGGGCCCTTGAGACCCAGTACTTC.

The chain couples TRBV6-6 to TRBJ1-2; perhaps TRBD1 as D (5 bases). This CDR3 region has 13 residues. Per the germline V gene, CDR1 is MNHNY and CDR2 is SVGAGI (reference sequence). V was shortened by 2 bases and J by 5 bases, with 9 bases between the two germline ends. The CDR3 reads CASSYKGRYGYTF. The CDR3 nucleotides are TGTGCCAGCAGTTACAAGGGGAGATATGGCTACACCTTC.

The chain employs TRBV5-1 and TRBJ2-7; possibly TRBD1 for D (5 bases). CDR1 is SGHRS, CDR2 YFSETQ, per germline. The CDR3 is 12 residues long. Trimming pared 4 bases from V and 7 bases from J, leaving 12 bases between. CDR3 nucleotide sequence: TGCGCCAGCAGCCCGGACATTCGGGAGCAGTACTTC. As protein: CASSPDIREQYF.

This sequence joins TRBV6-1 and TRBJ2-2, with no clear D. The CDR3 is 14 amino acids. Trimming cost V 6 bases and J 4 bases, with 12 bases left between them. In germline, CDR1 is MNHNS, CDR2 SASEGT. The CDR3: CASSLSSITGELFF. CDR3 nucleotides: TGTGCCAGCAGCCTAAGCAGTATCACCGGGGAGCTGTTTTTT.

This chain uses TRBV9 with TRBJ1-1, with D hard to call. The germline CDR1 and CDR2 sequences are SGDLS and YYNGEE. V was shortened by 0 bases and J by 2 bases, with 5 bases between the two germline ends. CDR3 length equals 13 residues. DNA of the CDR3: TGTGCCAGCAGCGTAGTCTTTAACACTGAAGCTTTCTTT. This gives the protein CASSVVFNTEAFF.

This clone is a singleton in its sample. As DNA, the CDR3 is TGTGCCAGCAGTGAAGCTCTGGGGCCAAACACTGAAGCTTTCTTT. It yields the protein CASSEALGPNTEAFF. The V and J genes are TRBV6-1 and TRBJ1-1; D may be TRBD1 (5 bases). Trimming stripped 0 bases from V and 2 bases from J, with 10 bases between. The CDR3 has 15 amino acids. Germline V CDR1 and CDR2: MNHNS, SASEGT.